This TCR beta chain was identified during a study of T cells in tuberculosis (dated by TCRdb to 2016 to 2019). With regard to the full study: The study combined CD1B tetramers and high-throughput TCR immunosequencing to characterize T cells specific for the mycobacterial lipid antigen glucose monomycolate (GMM). IGRA-negative adolescents, IGRA-positive adolescents with latent tuberculosis and adults with active tuberculosis, some 11 per group, were compared in a South African clinical cohort.

Spanning cysteine to phenylalanine, the CDR3 consists of 14 amino acids. The sequence is cut down to CDR3 DNA, 42 bases in frame from base 1. V gives up 5 bases and J gives up 2 bases, and the segment between their germline ends measures 13 bases. For CDR1 and CDR2, the germline V gene lists SGHTA and FQGNSA. TCR libraries were generated with the immunoSEQ multiplex PCR assay, using TCR-beta and/or TCR-alpha/delta assays for each sample. The Illumina high-throughput platform was used to sequence the amplified TCR libraries. In the original analysis: Clustering and dimensionality reduction relied on pairwise TCRdist distances among GMM-specific receptors from T cells that were either sorted ex vivo or expanded in vitro. The score assigned to each clinical repertoire was mean NN-distance, meaning the average TCRdist to the nearest 10% of tetramer-positive reference sequences. To compute GEM TCR motif frequency, the fraction of unique TCRs matching known GEM sequences by V/J usage and CDR3 length was calculated. Linear discriminant analysis with leave-one-out cross-validation, implemented in scikit-learn, was used to classify active tuberculosis. Here the immuneACCESS table is served through TCRdb, limited to in-frame sequences with V and J called. Missing clones are a known gap in these copies; in checked studies unresolved V genes cover under half, and the rest lacks a known reason. That table furnishes V, J and clone size, whereas the DNA furnished D and trimming. Present in this sample are 20,000 to 25,000 clones, less than 98% of which were seen just once. 5% to 8% of the sample rests with the top ten.

A remark on this clone: Its antigen specificity is not known. No base quality values were provided; no much bigger clone lies one nucleotide off.

At study entry, a tuberculin skin test and the QuantiFERON-TB GOLD In-Tube IGRA were used to screen adolescents for latent tuberculosis infection. Unsorted cryopreserved PBMC were immunosequenced, covering on average around 100,000 T cells per clinical donor. Eleven high schools in the Worcester region of the Western Cape, South Africa, served as enrollment sites for adolescents aged 12 to 18 years. Ten M. tuberculosis-infected adolescents and approximately ten uninfected adolescents were selected, with the two groups matched for age and sex. Adolescent PBMC were isolated from freshly drawn heparinized blood by density centrifugation and cryopreserved. The full study reports these points: Compared with IGRA-negative controls, TCR-alpha repertoires from active tuberculosis had smaller mean NN-distances to GMM-specific TCRs, which suggests that these TCRs underwent clonal expansion. A classifier using the diverse GMM-specific repertoire reached roughly 89% accuracy (AUROC 0.8 to 0.95), compared with approximately 73% accuracy using GEM motif frequencies. Clinical samples were chosen by availability of cryopreserved specimens, and active tuberculosis cases were adults while controls were adolescents. Shorter CDR3-alpha lengths in active tuberculosis patients partly drove the smaller NN-distances, and the TCR-beta difference was not statistically significant.

Sample: PBMCs. This TCR came from a donor aged 10 to 29 with latent tuberculosis or without tuberculosis infection. The rearrangement combines TRBV7-2 with TRBJ2-7, with TRBD2 tentatively as D gene (5 bases match). The DNA reads as follows: TGTGCCAGCAGCCGGGGAAACGGTGCCTACGAGCAGTACTTC. It translates to CASSRGNGAYEQYF.